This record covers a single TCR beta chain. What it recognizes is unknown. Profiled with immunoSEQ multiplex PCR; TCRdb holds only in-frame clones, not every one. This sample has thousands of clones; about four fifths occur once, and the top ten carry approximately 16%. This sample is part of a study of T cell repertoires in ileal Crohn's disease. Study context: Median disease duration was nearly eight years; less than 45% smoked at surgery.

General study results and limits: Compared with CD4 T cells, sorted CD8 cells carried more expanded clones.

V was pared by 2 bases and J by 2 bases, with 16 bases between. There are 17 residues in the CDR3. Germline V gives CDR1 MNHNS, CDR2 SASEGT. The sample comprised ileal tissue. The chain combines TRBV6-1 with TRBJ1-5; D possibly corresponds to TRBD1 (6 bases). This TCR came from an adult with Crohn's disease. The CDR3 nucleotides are TGTGCCAGCAGTGAACTCGGTGGGGGCGCCGGCAATCAGCCCCAGCATTTT. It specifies CASSELGGGAGNQPQHF.